This TCR beta chain was identified during a study of shared clonotypes between healthy human individuals. The count of this clone is one. Terminally differentiated effector memory CD45RA+ cells were left out of the naive CD8 fraction, which was CD45RO-negative and positively selected for CCR7. Trimming removed 1 base from V and 4 bases from J; junction bases left unmatched: 2. The CDR3 length is 14 residues. In germline, CDR1 is SEHNR, CDR2 FQNEAQ (reference sequence). Sequenced by immunoSEQ multiplex PCR; TCRdb stores in-frame clones only, minus some. The profile covers 550,000 to 650,000 clones, with roughly 96% appearing a single time and less than 0.13% taken by the ten largest.

The chain couples TRBV7-9 to TRBJ2-5, with TRBD1 matching 8 bases. The sample consisted of naive CD8+ T cells sorted from blood. The TCR comes from a woman aged 25 to 39 in good health. CDR3: CASSLGTGRETQYF. Here the CDR3 DNA reads TGTGCCAGCAGCTTAGGGACAGGGCGAGAGACCCAGTACTTC.